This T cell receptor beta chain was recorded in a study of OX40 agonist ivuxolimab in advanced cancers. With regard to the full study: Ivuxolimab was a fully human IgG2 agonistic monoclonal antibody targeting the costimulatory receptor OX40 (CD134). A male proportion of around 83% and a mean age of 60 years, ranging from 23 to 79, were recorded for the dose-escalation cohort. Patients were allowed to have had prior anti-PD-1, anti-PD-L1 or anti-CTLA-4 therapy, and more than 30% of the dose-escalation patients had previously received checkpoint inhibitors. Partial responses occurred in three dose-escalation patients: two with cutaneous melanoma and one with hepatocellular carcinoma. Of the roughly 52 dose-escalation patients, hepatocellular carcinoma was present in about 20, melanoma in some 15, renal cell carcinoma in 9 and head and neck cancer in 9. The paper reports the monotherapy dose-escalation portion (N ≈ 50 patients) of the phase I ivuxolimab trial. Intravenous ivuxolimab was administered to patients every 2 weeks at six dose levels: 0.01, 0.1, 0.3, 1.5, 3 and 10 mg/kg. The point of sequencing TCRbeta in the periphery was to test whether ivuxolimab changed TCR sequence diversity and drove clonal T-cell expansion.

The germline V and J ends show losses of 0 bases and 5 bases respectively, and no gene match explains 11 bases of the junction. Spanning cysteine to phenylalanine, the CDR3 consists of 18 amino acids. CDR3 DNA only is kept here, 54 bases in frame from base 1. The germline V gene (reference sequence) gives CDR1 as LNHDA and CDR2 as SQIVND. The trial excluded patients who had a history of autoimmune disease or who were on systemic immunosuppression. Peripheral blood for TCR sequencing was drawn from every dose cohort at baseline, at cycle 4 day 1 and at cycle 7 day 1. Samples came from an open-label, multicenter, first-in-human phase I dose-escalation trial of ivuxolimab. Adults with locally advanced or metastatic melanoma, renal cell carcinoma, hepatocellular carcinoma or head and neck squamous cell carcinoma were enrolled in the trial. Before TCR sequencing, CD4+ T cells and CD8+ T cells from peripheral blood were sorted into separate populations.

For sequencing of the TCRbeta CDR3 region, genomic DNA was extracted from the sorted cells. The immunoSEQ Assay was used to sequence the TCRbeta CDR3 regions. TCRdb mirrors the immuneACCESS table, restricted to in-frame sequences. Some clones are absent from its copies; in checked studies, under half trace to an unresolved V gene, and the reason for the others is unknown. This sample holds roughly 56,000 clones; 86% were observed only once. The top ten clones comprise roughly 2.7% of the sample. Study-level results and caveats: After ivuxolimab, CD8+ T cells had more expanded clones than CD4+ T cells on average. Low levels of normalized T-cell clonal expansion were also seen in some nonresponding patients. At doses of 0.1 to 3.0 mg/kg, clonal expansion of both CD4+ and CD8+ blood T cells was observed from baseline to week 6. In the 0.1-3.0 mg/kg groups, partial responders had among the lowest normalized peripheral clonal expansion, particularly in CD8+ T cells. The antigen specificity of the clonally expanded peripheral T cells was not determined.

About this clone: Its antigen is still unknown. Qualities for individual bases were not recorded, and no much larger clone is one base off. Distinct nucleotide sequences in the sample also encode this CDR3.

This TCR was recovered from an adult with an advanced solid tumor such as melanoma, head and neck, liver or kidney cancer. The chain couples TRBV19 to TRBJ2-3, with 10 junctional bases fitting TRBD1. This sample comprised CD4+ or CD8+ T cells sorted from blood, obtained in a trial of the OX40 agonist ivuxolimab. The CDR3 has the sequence CASSIDSPGQGSKDTQYF. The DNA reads TGTGCCAGTAGTATAGATAGTCCGGGACAGGGGAGTAAAGATACGCAGTATTTT.